These T cell receptor beta chains were read from a single sample in a study of CD8 T cells in Susac syndrome. MiXCR was run by TCRdb on the immunoSEQ multiplex PCR reads, yielding one entry per CDR3 protein. The top ten clones hold 0.85% to 1% of a sample with about 80,000 distinct CDR3 sequences, 94% of them seen once. Sequencing input: CD8+ T cells from PBMCs. Receptors originate from a human donor with Susac syndrome. Both conserved end residues are part of each CDR3. The order of the fields is D gene, clone size, V gene, J gene, CDR3 DNA, CDR3 protein. The D gene is left open where the match is weak. Part of the rows lack a size; the others show once, few, many or a class for expanded clones.

D: NA
size: NA
V: TRBV27
J: TRBJ1-5
DNA: TGTGCCAGCAGTTTCTATAATCAGCCCCAGCATTTT
CDR3: CASSFYNQPQHF

D: NA
size: NA
V: TRBV13
J: TRBJ2-3
DNA: TGTGCCAGCAGCGGGTCCAGGACAGATACGCTGTATTTT
CDR3: CASSGSRTDTLYF

D: NA
size: NA
V: TRBV28
J: TRBJ2-1
DNA: TGTGCCAGCAGTTTATTGGTTGATGAGCAGTTCTTC
CDR3: CASSLLVDEQFF

D: NA
size: NA
V: TRBV28
J: TRBJ2-3
DNA: TGTGCCAGCAGTTTAGCGGCAGACACAGATACGCAGTATTTT
CDR3: CASSLAADTDTQYF

D: TRBD1
size: NA
V: TRBV12-3/TRBV12-4
J: TRBJ2-5
DNA: TGTGCCAGCAGTTCCCCTCGGGGCTGGGACAGAGGGGAGGAGACCCAGTACTTC
CDR3: CASSSPRGWDRGEETQYF

D: NA
size: NA
V: TRBV27
J: TRBJ2-7
DNA: TGTGCCAGCAGTTCACAGCCGTTCTCCTACGAGCAGTACTTC
CDR3: CASSSQPFSYEQYF

D: NA
size: NA
V: TRBV9
J: TRBJ2-4
DNA: TGTGCCAGCAGCGCCGGCGAGGGTAGCATTCAGTACTTC
CDR3: CASSAGEGSIQYF

D: TRBD1
size: NA
V: TRBV15
J: TRBJ2-2
DNA: TGTGCCACCAGCAGGCTAAGAACCGGGACAGGGAAGACCGGGGAGCTGTTTTTT
CDR3: CATSRLRTGTGKTGELFF

D: TRBD2
size: NA
V: TRBV7-3
J: TRBJ2-1
DNA: TGTGCCAGCAGCCCCTCTAGCGGGACGTACAATGAGCAGTTCTTC
CDR3: CASSPSSGTYNEQFF

D: TRBD1
size: NA
V: TRBV12-3/TRBV12-4
J: TRBJ2-7
DNA: TGTGCCAGCAGCCCGCAGACAGGGAAGGACGAGCAGTACTTC
CDR3: CASSPQTGKDEQYF

D: NA
size: NA
V: TRBV18
J: TRBJ2-1
DNA: TGTGCCAGCTCAGAGGACAGCCTCTACAATGAGCAGTTCTTC
CDR3: CASSEDSLYNEQFF

D: NA
size: NA
V: TRBV7-9
J: TRBJ1-1
DNA: TGTGCCAGCAGCTTAGCCGAATACGGATTGAAAGCTTTCTTT
CDR3: CASSLAEYGLKAFF

D: NA
size: NA
V: TRBV7-8
J: TRBJ1-2
DNA: TGTGCCAGCAGCTTACACCTAGAGGGGCCTCCCAGCTACACCTTC
CDR3: CASSLHLEGPPSYTF

D: NA
size: NA
V: TRBV27
J: TRBJ1-6
DNA: TGTGCCAGCAGTTTAGTCCAGGGAGGGTCACCCCTCCACTTT
CDR3: CASSLVQGGSPLHF

D: NA
size: NA
V: TRBV16
J: TRBJ1-1
DNA: TGTGCCAGCAGCCAATTGGGAGGGGCCGCGTACACTGAAGCTTTCTTT
CDR3: CASSQLGGAAYTEAFF

D: TRBD1
size: NA
V: TRBV12-3/TRBV12-4
J: TRBJ1-1
DNA: TGTGCCAGCATTTACAGGGGAGGGAACACTGAAGCTTTCTTT
CDR3: CASIYRGGNTEAFF

D: NA
size: NA
V: TRBV5-4
J: TRBJ2-7
DNA: TGTGCCAGCAGCTATGACCGGGGTAGCTCCTACGAGCAGTACTTC
CDR3: CASSYDRGSSYEQYF

D: TRBD2
size: NA
V: TRBV7-3
J: TRBJ2-2
DNA: TGTGCCAGCAGCTTATCCGAGACTAGCGGGAGGCGCACCGGGGAGCTGTTTTTT
CDR3: CASSLSETSGRRTGELFF

D: NA
size: NA
V: TRBV5-4
J: TRBJ2-5
DNA: TGTGCCAGCAGCGGGTGGCCAGGGGCCCAGTACTTC
CDR3: CASSGWPGAQYF

D: NA
size: NA
V: TRBV4-3
J: TRBJ2-1
DNA: TGCGCCAGCAGCCAAGAAGCGGACACCGGCTCCTACATTGAGCAGTTCTTC
CDR3: CASSQEADTGSYIEQFF

D: NA
size: NA
V: TRBV7-9
J: TRBJ2-6
DNA: TGTGCCAGCAGCCTAGAAGCTGGGGCCAACGTCCTGACTTTC
CDR3: CASSLEAGANVLTF

D: NA
size: once
V: TRBV27
J: TRBJ2-1
DNA: TGTGCCAGCAGCCATTCCTCAATTCTTTCCTACAATGAGCAGTTCTTC
CDR3: CASSHSSILSYNEQFF

D: TRBD2
size: NA
V: TRBV29-1
J: TRBJ2-7
DNA: TGCAGCGTTGAAGAGGGGACTACCTCCTACGAGCAGTACTTC
CDR3: CSVEEGTTSYEQYF

D: TRBD1
size: NA
V: TRBV7-9
J: TRBJ2-5
DNA: TGTGCCCTCAGGGGGCTTCACGGAGAGACCCAGTACTTC
CDR3: CALRGLHGETQYF

D: NA
size: NA
V: TRBV7-9
J: TRBJ2-7
DNA: TGTGCCAGCAGCTTAGGGGGGGCGGGGTCCCACGAGCAGTACTTC
CDR3: CASSLGGAGSHEQYF

D: NA
size: once
V: TRBV11-2
J: TRBJ2-1
DNA: TGTGCCAGCAGCCGAGAGTTCTCCTACAATGAGCAGTTCTTC
CDR3: CASSREFSYNEQFF

D: NA
size: NA
V: TRBV13
J: TRBJ1-5
DNA: TGTGCCAGCAGCTTAGGGGGTGGGGTCCAGCCCCAGCATTTT
CDR3: CASSLGGGVQPQHF

D: NA
size: NA
V: TRBV2
J: TRBJ2-1
DNA: TGTGCCAGCAGTGCCATGTTTGATGAGCAGTTCTTC
CDR3: CASSAMFDEQFF

D: TRBD1
size: NA
V: TRBV5-4
J: TRBJ1-1
DNA: TGTGCCAGCAGCTCAGACAGGGTACTGGCTGAAGCTTTCTTT
CDR3: CASSSDRVLAEAFF

D: NA
size: NA
V: TRBV19
J: TRBJ2-1
DNA: TGTGCCAGTAGTAGGGAAAGGACAGTCAATGAGCAGTTCTTC
CDR3: CASSRERTVNEQFF

D: NA
size: NA
V: TRBV24-1
J: TRBJ2-5
DNA: TGTGCCACCAGTGATCACGAGACCCAGTACTTC
CDR3: CATSDHETQYF

D: TRBD1
size: once
V: TRBV2
J: TRBJ1-2
DNA: TGTGCCAAGGGACAGGGAAACTATGGCTACACCTTC
CDR3: CAKGQGNYGYTF

D: TRBD2
size: few
V: TRBV12-3/TRBV12-4
J: TRBJ2-3
DNA: TGTGCCAGCAGACCCAGGACTAGCGGGAGTGTGAATACGCAGTATTTT
CDR3: CASRPRTSGSVNTQYF

D: TRBD1
size: NA
V: TRBV7-9
J: TRBJ1-4
DNA: TGTGCCGGCGAGGACAGGGCCGGGGAAAAACTGTTTTTT
CDR3: CAGEDRAGEKLFF

D: TRBD1
size: NA
V: TRBV5-5
J: TRBJ2-1
DNA: TGTGCCAGCAGCTCCTGGGACAGGGGACGGAATGAGCAGTTCTTC
CDR3: CASSSWDRGRNEQFF

D: NA
size: NA
V: TRBV18
J: TRBJ2-1
DNA: TGTGCCAGCTCACCCGCCTACAATGAGCAGTTCTTC
CDR3: CASSPAYNEQFF

D: NA
size: NA
V: TRBV7-3
J: TRBJ2-1
DNA: TGTGCCAGCAGCCCGGACTCCAGCGCAAATGAGCAGTTCTTC
CDR3: CASSPDSSANEQFF

D: TRBD1
size: NA
V: TRBV5-6
J: TRBJ1-1
DNA: TGTGCCAGCAGCCCAAGGCAGACAGGGCCTGAAGCTTTCTTT
CDR3: CASSPRQTGPEAFF

D: TRBD1
size: NA
V: TRBV30
J: TRBJ1-1
DNA: TGTGCCTGGCGGACAGGGAGGCACACTGAAGCTTTCTTT
CDR3: CAWRTGRHTEAFF

D: NA
size: NA
V: TRBV7-9
J: TRBJ2-7
DNA: TGTGCCAGCAGTGTTGAGGGGAGTCCCTCCTACGAGCAGTACTTC
CDR3: CASSVEGSPSYEQYF

D: TRBD1
size: NA
V: TRBV6-5
J: TRBJ1-1
DNA: TGTGCCAGCAGTCCGGACAGGCCAGGGGGCACTGAAGCTTTCTTT
CDR3: CASSPDRPGGTEAFF

D: NA
size: NA
V: TRBV28
J: TRBJ2-5
DNA: TGTGCCAGCAGTAGAGGGGACACTGAAGAGACCCAGTACTTC
CDR3: CASSRGDTEETQYF

D: NA
size: NA
V: TRBV6-5
J: TRBJ1-1
DNA: TGTGCCAGCGGAGAGGGATTAGAAGCTTTCTTT
CDR3: CASGEGLEAFF

D: TRBD1
size: once
V: TRBV11-3
J: TRBJ2-1
DNA: TGTGCCAGCAGCCGATCTGGACAGGAGAGCTCCTACAATGAGCAGTTCTTC
CDR3: CASSRSGQESSYNEQFF

D: NA
size: NA
V: TRBV14
J: TRBJ1-2
DNA: TGTGCCAGCAGCCAGTGGTCAGGGACATCCTATGGCTACACCTTC
CDR3: CASSQWSGTSYGYTF

D: TRBD2
size: NA
V: TRBV7-8
J: TRBJ2-7
DNA: TGTGCCAGCAGCCCTCCAGGCGGGGGACCCTCCTACGAGCAGTACTTC
CDR3: CASSPPGGGPSYEQYF

D: NA
size: NA
V: TRBV12-3/TRBV12-4
J: TRBJ1-4
DNA: TGTGCCAGCAGCGCGGTGGCTAATGAAAAACTGTTTTTT
CDR3: CASSAVANEKLFF

D: NA
size: NA
V: TRBV1
J: TRBJ2-6
DNA: TGCACCAGCAGAAGTCGGGCCAACGTCCTGACTTTC
CDR3: CTSRSRANVLTF

D: TRBD2
size: NA
V: TRBV28
J: TRBJ2-5
DNA: TGTGCCAGCAGTTCCGGGACTAGCGGGAGGGCCTTGGAGACCCAGTACTTC
CDR3: CASSSGTSGRALETQYF

D: TRBD1
size: NA
V: TRBV6-2/TRBV6-3
J: TRBJ2-7
DNA: TGTGCCAGCAGTTACTCGACAGGGAAATCCCACGAGCAGTACTTC
CDR3: CASSYSTGKSHEQYF

D: NA
size: NA
V: TRBV5-1
J: TRBJ1-4
DNA: TGCGCCAGCAGCGTCGACAGCCTTAATGAAAAACTGTTTTTT
CDR3: CASSVDSLNEKLFF

D: TRBD2
size: NA
V: TRBV7-6
J: TRBJ2-5
DNA: TGTGCCAGCAGCCCACTCGGGGGGGCAGAGACCCAGTACTTC
CDR3: CASSPLGGAETQYF

D: NA
size: NA
V: TRBV25-1
J: TRBJ2-5
DNA: TGTGCCAGCAGCCAAGTCTGGGGGGACCAAGAGACCCAGTACTTC
CDR3: CASSQVWGDQETQYF

D: TRBD2
size: NA
V: TRBV3-1
J: TRBJ2-1
DNA: TGTGCCAGCAGCCAGGGGAGCGGGGGGGCCTTTAATCTATACAATGAGCAGTTCTTC
CDR3: CASSQGSGGAFNLYNEQFF

D: TRBD1
size: once
V: TRBV6-4
J: TRBJ2-3
DNA: TGTGCCAGCAGTGAGACAGGGGGCACAGATACGCAGTATTTT
CDR3: CASSETGGTDTQYF